What follows are 22 T cell receptor beta chains derived from one specimen sequenced in a study of T cell responses to AZD1222 COVID-19 vaccine. Generated by immunoSEQ multiplex PCR, the TCRdb table keeps only in-frame clones and is missing some. The table lists approximately 190,000 clones, approximately 91% of them singletons. The input for sequencing was peripheral blood, taken on day 0 of AZD1222 vaccination. These receptors were taken from an adult in good health.

This chain links TRBV6-1 with TRBJ1-5; D not certain. Trimming left V 2 bases short and J 3 bases short, with 8 bases between. The CDR3 has 14 residues. Germline CDR1 is MNHNS and CDR2 is SASEGT. The CDR3 reads CASSESNTNQPQHF. For the CDR3, the DNA is TGTGCCAGCAGTGAATCGAATACCAATCAGCCCCAGCATTTT.

V gene TRBV7-2 combines with J gene TRBJ1-4, with D possibly TRBD1 on 6 matching bases. The V gene's germline CDR1 is SGHTA and CDR2 FQGNSA. V was clipped by 5 bases and J by 4 bases, with 14 bases between them. The CDR3 is 15 amino acids. This CDR3 is CASSPGQRYNEKLFF. The CDR3 coding sequence is TGTGCCAGCAGCCCCGGACAGCGTTATAATGAAAAACTGTTTTTT.

V and J are TRBV19 and TRBJ1-1; the D gene is possibly TRBD1 (5 bases). This CDR3 is built from 14 residues. The germline gives CDR1 LNHDA, CDR2 SQIVND (reference sequence). Trimming took off 3 bases at V and 1 base at J, with 9 bases between the two ends. CDR3 residues: CASSMKTGNTEAFF. As DNA, the CDR3 is TGTGCCAGTAGTATGAAAACAGGGAACACTGAAGCTTTCTTT.

This clone was counted between two and nine times. The chain carries TRBV12-5 and TRBJ2-1; D ambiguous. This CDR3 has 15 amino acids. V was trimmed by 6 bases and J by 3 bases, leaving 15 bases between them. Germline V gene lookup returns CDR1 LGHNT and CDR2 FRNRAP. This chain's CDR3 is CASGRTADIYNEQFF. In DNA form, the CDR3 reads TGTGCTAGTGGCAGAACCGCCGACATCTACAATGAGCAGTTCTTC.

The CDR3 is CASSFNPEYNEQFF. CDR3 coding DNA: TGTGCCAGCAGTTTCAATCCGGAATACAATGAGCAGTTCTTC. The V call is TRBV27, the J call TRBJ2-1; D is ambiguous. Trimming stripped 3 bases from V and 4 bases from J, with 10 bases between. Germline V gives CDR1 MNHEY, CDR2 SMNVEV (reference sequence). The CDR3 is made up of 14 amino acids.

The chain recombines TRBV5-6 with TRBJ2-4; no clear D. This CDR3 contains 12 residues. V shed 4 bases and J shed 6 bases, with 8 bases lying between them. Germline V gives CDR1 SGHDT, CDR2 YYEEEE. The CDR3 sequence: CASSAQTNIQYF. For the CDR3, the DNA is TGTGCCAGCAGCGCCCAGACAAACATTCAGTACTTC.

This clone was found once. DNA of the CDR3: TGCGCCAGCAGTGAGGGGTGGGAGGGGTACAATGAGCAGTTCTTC. This encodes CASSEGWEGYNEQFF. This sequence joins TRBV10-2 and TRBJ2-1, with TRBD2 matching over 7 bases. CDR1 is WSHSY and CDR2 is SAAADI in the germline V gene. V was pared by 2 bases and J by 4 bases, with 5 bases of the junction left unmatched. There are 15 residues in the CDR3.

The chain carries TRBV9 and TRBJ1-2, with D maybe TRBD1 (6 bases). Trimming stripped 0 bases from V and 2 bases from J, with 11 bases between. This CDR3 is built from 15 residues. CDR1 and CDR2 (germline): SGDLS, YYNGEE. The CDR3 loop reads CASSVEAGVNYGYTF. CDR3 in DNA: TGTGCCAGCAGCGTAGAGGCAGGGGTCAACTATGGCTACACCTTC.

The V call is TRBV5-1, the J call TRBJ2-7; maybe TRBD1 (5 bases). The CDR3 runs to 14 residues. Trimming left V 0 bases short and J 2 bases short, with 9 bases between. Looked up from germline, CDR1 is SGHRS and CDR2 is YFSETQ. CDR3 bases: TGCGCCAGCAGCTTGGCTCCAGGGCCCTACGAGCAGTACTTC. Protein sequence: CASSLAPGPYEQYF.

About this clone: A read error is likely, as this CDR3 ends without the conserved phenylalanine or tryptophan. The DNA is omitted, as the CDR3 cannot be located on it reliably, and the CDR3 follows TCRdb's listing. The chain has TRBV5-6 and TRBJ2-3; the table's D call of TRBD1 was not tested on the DNA. The CDR3 length is 12 residues, termini included. Germline loops: CDR1 SGHDT, CDR2 YYEEEE. Here the CDR3 reads CASSLKDRGRGI.

This chain joins TRBV19 and TRBJ1-2; D may be TRBD1 (6 bases). Trimming stripped 6 bases from V and 4 bases from J, with 12 bases between. Germline assignment: CDR1 LNHDA and CDR2 SQIVND (reference sequence). The CDR3 is 13 residues long. The CDR3 nucleotides are TGTGCCAGTAGGGATCGGGACATCTATGGCTACACCTTC. As protein: CASRDRDIYGYTF.

This clone was counted at least ten times. This sequence joins TRBV11-2 and TRBJ2-7; perhaps TRBD2 as D (5 bases). This CDR3 spans 15 amino acids. Trimming took 1 base from V and 6 from J, leaving 16 bases between them. CDR1 is SGHAT and CDR2 is FQNNGV in the germline V gene. The DNA for the CDR3 is TGTGCCAGCAGCTTAGGCGCGGACTCCCTTCGCGAGCAGTACTTC. Its protein product is CASSLGADSLREQYF.

J is TRBJ2-3 and V is TRBV2; no clear D gene. CDR1 is SNHLY, CDR2 FYNNEI, per germline. Between the trimmed V and J ends, which lost 2 bases and 4 bases, there was a span of 10 bases. There are 14 residues in the CDR3. The CDR3 sequence: CASSEPQVSDTQYF. The CDR3 coding sequence is TGTGCCAGCAGTGAACCGCAGGTTTCAGATACGCAGTATTTT. The full variable domain, rest sourced from reference TRBV2 and TRBJ2-3, is EPEVTQTPSHQVTQMGQEVILRCVPISNHLYFYWYRQILGQKVEFLVSFYNNEISEKSEIFDDQFSVERPDGSNFTLKIRSTKLEDSAMYFCASSEPQVSDTQYFGPGTRLTVL.

CDR3 sequence (DNA): TGTGCCAGCAGCCGAGACACCCAAGTCACCGGGGAGCTGTTTTTT. It translates to CASSRDTQVTGELFF. The chain recombines TRBV7-3 with TRBJ2-2; D remains ambiguous. The CDR3 has 15 residues. Germline V CDR1 and CDR2: SGHTA, FQGTGA. V was cut by 5 bases and J by 4 bases, with 14 bases left in between.

The rearrangement links TRBV20-1 to TRBJ1-5; D gene ambiguous. This CDR3 spans 12 amino acids. V lost 3 bases, J lost 7 bases, and 10 bases lay in between. CDR1 and CDR2 (germline): DFQATT, SNEGSKA (reference sequence). DNA of the CDR3: TGCAGTGCTAGTGAGGCGGGCCAGCCCCAGCATTTT. Protein: CSASEAGQPQHF.

The V call is TRBV4-1, the J call TRBJ1-1; D is unclear. The ends were cut back, 1 base at V and 4 bases at J, with 13 bases in the middle. This CDR3 region has 15 residues. Germline V lookup: CDR1 MGHRA, CDR2 YSYEKL. The CDR3 loop is CASSQVTALSTEAFF. The DNA of the CDR3 is TGCGCCAGCAGCCAAGTCACAGCCTTATCCACTGAAGCTTTCTTT.

The gene calls are TRBV19 and TRBJ2-3; D may be TRBD1 or TRBD2 (6 bases each). The germline CDR1 and CDR2 sequences are LNHDA and SQIVND (reference sequence). There are 14 residues in the CDR3. The CDR3 region has the DNA TGTGCAGCCGGGGGCAGAACTTACACAGATACGCAGTATTTT. Protein sequence: CAAGGRTYTDTQYF.

V and J are TRBV5-4 and TRBJ1-2; TRBD1 is a possible D gene (6 bases). The CDR3 consists of 16 residues. The germline V gene has CDR1 SGHNT and CDR2 YYREEE (reference sequence). V was cut by 3 bases and J by 4 bases, with 19 bases left in between. The CDR3 reads CASSSSRGGRIYGYTF. CDR3 DNA: TGTGCCAGCAGCTCCTCTCGGGGGGGCCGCATCTATGGCTACACCTTC.

The J gene is TRBJ2-1, the V gene TRBV7-3; no firm D call. V was shortened by 5 bases and J by 6 bases, with 8 bases between the two germline ends. Per the germline V gene, CDR1 is SGHTA and CDR2 is FQGTGA. The CDR3 consists of 12 residues. CDR3 loop: CASSPMGNEQFF. CDR3 bases: TGTGCCAGCAGCCCCATGGGCAATGAGCAGTTCTTC.

The CDR3 nucleotides are TGTGCCAGCAGCCCACTGGAGTTGGGACAACGTGAAAACCACGAGCAGTACTTC. This encodes CASSPLELGQRENHEQYF. The chain carries TRBV7-9 and TRBJ2-7, with D possibly TRBD1 on 6 matching bases. Germline V gives CDR1 SEHNR, CDR2 FQNEAQ (reference sequence). The CDR3 is 18 amino acids. Trimming took off 5 bases at V and 5 bases at J, with 28 bases between the two ends.

V and J are TRBV5-5 and TRBJ1-4, with 8 bases identical to TRBD1. With V trimmed by 6 bases and J by 6 bases, 10 bases remained unmatched. CDR1 SGHKS and CDR2 YYEKEE come from the germline V gene (reference sequence). The CDR3 consists of 15 residues. CDR3 protein: CASNSMTGADEKLFF. CDR3 coding DNA: TGTGCCAGCAACTCCATGACAGGGGCGGATGAAAAACTGTTTTTT.

This chain uses TRBV11-3 with TRBJ2-5, with D possibly matching TRBD1 (5 bases). Germline V CDR1 and CDR2: SGHNT, YENEEA. The CDR3 runs 14 residues. Trimming shortened V by 3 bases and J by 1 base, and 9 bases separated the two germline ends. Here the CDR3 DNA reads TGTGCCAGCAGCTTTGACAGTTCCCAAGAGACCCAGTACTTC. Translation: CASSFDSSQETQYF.